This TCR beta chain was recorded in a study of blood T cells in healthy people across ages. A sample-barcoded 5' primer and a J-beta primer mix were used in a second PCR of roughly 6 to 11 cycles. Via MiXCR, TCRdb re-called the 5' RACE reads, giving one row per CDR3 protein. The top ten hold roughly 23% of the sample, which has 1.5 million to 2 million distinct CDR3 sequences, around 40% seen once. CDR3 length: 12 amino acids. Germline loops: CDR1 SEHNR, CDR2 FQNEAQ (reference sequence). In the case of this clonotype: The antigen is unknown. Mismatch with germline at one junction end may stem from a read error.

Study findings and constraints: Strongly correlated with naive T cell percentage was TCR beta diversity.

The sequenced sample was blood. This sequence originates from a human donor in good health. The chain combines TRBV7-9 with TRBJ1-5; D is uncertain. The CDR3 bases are TGTGCCGGCAGCTTAGACGCCCGGCCCCAGCATTTT. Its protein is CAGSLDARPQHF.